The 10 T cell receptor beta chains below were found in one sample sequenced in a study of OX40 agonist ivuxolimab in advanced cancers. Using immunoSEQ multiplex PCR, the repertoire was profiled, and TCRdb retains in-frame clones only, with some absent. The data show 92,000 or so clones, with more than 80% seen just once and less than 8% held by the top ten. The specimen was CD4+ or CD8+ T cells sorted from blood, collected in a trial of the OX40 agonist ivuxolimab. The receptors shown here come from an adult with an advanced solid tumor such as melanoma, head and neck, liver or kidney cancer.

Details on this clone: The same CDR3 is also encoded by other DNA sequences in this sample. CDR3 amino acids: CASSLGQGPYEQYF. CDR3 nucleotides: TGTGCCAGCAGCTTAGGACAGGGGCCCTACGAGCAGTACTTC. The chain recombines TRBV11-2 with TRBJ2-7; 8 nucleotides line up with TRBD1. CDR1 and CDR2 from the germline V gene are SGHAT and FQNNGV. The V and J ends lost 1 base and 2 bases, in that order; junction bases with no gene match: 1. This CDR3 is built from 14 residues.

This clone showed up just a few times. The V gene is TRBV5-1, the J gene TRBJ2-7; unclear D gene. The CDR3 is 15 amino acids. The germline gives CDR1 SGHRS, CDR2 YFSETQ. The V end was cut by 2 bases, the J end by 3 bases, with 15 bases between. CDR3: CASSFRQALLYEQYF. The CDR3 DNA is TGCGCCAGCAGCTTCCGTCAGGCCCTACTCTACGAGCAGTACTTC.

The V gene is TRBV11-2, the J gene TRBJ2-7, with 7 bases identical to TRBD1. In germline, CDR1 is SGHAT, CDR2 FQNNGV. The CDR3 has 13 residues. After removal of 4 bases from V and 6 bases from J, the junction contained 6 bases not matched to a gene. For the CDR3, the DNA is TGTGCCAGCAGCTGGCAGGGGGTAGGCGAGCAGTACTTC. This gives the protein CASSWQGVGEQYF.

In this sample, this clone turned up once. The chain couples TRBV28 to TRBJ2-1, with 10 positions matching TRBD2. J was trimmed by 1 base and V by 2 bases; bases with no gene match: 2. This CDR3 is built from 16 residues. CDR1 and CDR2 from the germline V gene are MDHEN and SYDVKM. CDR3 sequence reads: CASSLLAGASYNEQFF. As DNA, the CDR3 is TGTGCCAGCAGTTTACTAGCGGGAGCATCCTACAATGAGCAGTTCTTC.

The V and J genes are TRBV19 and TRBJ2-3, with 8 bases fitting TRBD1. The junction had 8 bases not matched to a gene; V was cut back by 8 bases and J by 1 base. The germline V gene encodes CDR1 LNHDA and CDR2 SQIVND (reference sequence). The CDR3 is 15 amino acids. The CDR3 DNA follows: TGTGCCAGTGCGCAAGGACAGGGAGGCACAGATACGCAGTATTTT. Its protein product is CASAQGQGGTDTQYF.

For the CDR3, the DNA is TGTGCCAGCAGCTTCGGCGACGGAAGATACAAAGCTTTCTTT. This codes for CASSFGDGRYKAFF. J is TRBJ1-1 and V is TRBV7-9; D remains unclear. The germline gives CDR1 SEHNR, CDR2 FQNEAQ (reference sequence). V shed 3 bases and J shed 9 bases, with 17 bases lying between them. This CDR3 spans 14 amino acids. The entire variable domain, with the rest obtained from reference TRBV7-9 and TRBJ1-1, is as follows: DTGVSQNPRHKITKRGQNVTFRCDPISEHNRLYWYRQTLGQGPEFLTYFQNEAQLEKSRLLSDRFSAERPKGSFSTLEIQRTEQGDSAMYLCASSFGDGRYKAFFGQGTRLTVV.

The chain uses TRBV2 and TRBJ1-1; unclear D gene. V lost 5 bases and J 11 bases, leaving 18 bases between the germline ends. In germline, CDR1 is SNHLY, CDR2 FYNNEI. This CDR3 has 13 amino acids. The CDR3 DNA reads as TGTGCCAGCAGTTATTACGCCGGGATGGAGGCTTTCTTT. It translates to CASSYYAGMEAFF.

This rearrangement joins TRBV28 to TRBJ1-2, with D tentatively TRBD1 (6 bases). Trimming removed 4 bases at V and 3 bases at J, with 15 bases between. The CDR3 length is 15 residues. Germline V gives CDR1 MDHEN, CDR2 SYDVKM. CDR3 amino acids: CASSSPGRGDYGYTF. CDR3 DNA sequence: TGTGCCAGCAGTTCACCGGGCAGGGGAGACTATGGCTACACCTTC.

The V and J genes are TRBV4-1 and TRBJ1-3; D possibly corresponds to TRBD1 (6 bases). Trimming stripped 2 bases from V and 4 bases from J, with 15 bases between. The CDR3 runs 16 residues. Per germline, CDR1 MGHRA and CDR2 YSYEKL. Here the CDR3 DNA reads TGCGCCAGCAGCCAATTAGGGGGAAACTCAGGAAACACCATATATTTT. This sequence encodes CASSQLGGNSGNTIYF.

This sequence joins TRBV9 and TRBJ2-7; possible D gene TRBD1, 6 bases. The germline V gene has CDR1 SGDLS and CDR2 YYNGEE. With 0 bases removed from V and 5 bases from J, the gap between germline ends came to 12 bases. The CDR3 is 14 amino acids. The CDR3 is CASSVGQGFNEQYF. CDR3 nucleotide sequence: TGTGCCAGCAGCGTAGGCCAGGGGTTCAACGAGCAGTACTTC.